The rows below give T cell receptor beta chains drawn from one sample of a study of cytomegalovirus exposure and HLA in healthy donors. The method was immunoSEQ multiplex PCR; TCRdb's version includes in-frame clones alone and lacks a portion of them. The data hold 110,000 to 150,000 clones, with around four fifths observed a single time. Sequencing input: PBMCs. The receptors come from a male donor in good health and CMV-seronegative. The CDR3 runs from the conserved cysteine through the conserved F or W. The order of the fields is clone size, D gene, V gene, J gene, CDR3 protein, CDR3 DNA. The D gene is left open where the match is weak. Not all rows give a size; the values are once, few, many and, for expanded clones, a class.

-	-	TRBV5-6	TRBJ2-6	CASSRSGTTVNSGANVLTF	TGTGCCAGCAGCCGATCAGGCACCACCGTGAACTCTGGGGCCAACGTCCTGACTTTC
-	-	TRBV6-1	TRBJ2-5	CASSGDNTETQYF	TGTGCCAGCAGCGGGGACAATACGGAGACCCAGTACTTC
-	TRBD2	TRBV6-6	TRBJ2-2	CASSFGLAAGELFF	TGTGCCAGCAGTTTTGGACTAGCGGCCGGGGAGCTGTTTTTT
-	TRBD1	TRBV5-1	TRBJ2-3	CASSLGQGARTDTQYF	TGCGCCAGCAGCTTGGGACAGGGGGCAAGGACAGATACGCAGTATTTT
-	TRBD2	TRBV7-7	TRBJ2-2	CASSPSGGAWTGELFF	TGTGCTAGCAGCCCTAGCGGGGGGGCCTGGACCGGGGAGCTGTTTTTT
once	TRBD1	TRBV7-9	TRBJ1-4	CSSSSSTGNEKLFF	TGTTCCAGCAGCTCCTCGACAGGGAATGAAAAACTGTTTTTT
-	-	TRBV7-3	TRBJ2-7	CASSLTGEAHYEQYF	TGTGCCAGCAGCTTAACAGGGGAGGCCCACTACGAGCAGTACTTC
many	TRBD2	TRBV25-1	TRBJ2-3	CASSERVRGGPTDTQYF	TGTGCCAGCAGTGAAAGGGTCCGGGGGGGCCCCACAGATACGCAGTATTTT
-	-	TRBV7-9	TRBJ2-7	CSSSRMSGEQYF	TGTTCCAGCAGCCGTATGTCCGGCGAGCAGTACTTC
-	TRBD2	TRBV7-3	TRBJ2-1	CASSFSGLGNPSYNEQFF	TGTGCCAGCAGCTTCTCGGGACTAGGTAACCCTTCCTACAATGAGCAGTTCTTC
-	TRBD2	TRBV6-5	TRBJ2-3	CASSYQRGAPTDTQYF	TGTGCCAGCAGTTACCAGCGGGGGGCCCCCACAGATACGCAGTATTTT
-	-	TRBV6-1	TRBJ2-7	CASSGAYEQYF	TGTGCCAGCAGTGGAGCCTACGAGCAGTACTTC
-	-	TRBV7-3	TRBJ2-2	CASSSTGQSLPGELFF	TGTGCCAGCAGCTCCACAGGGCAGTCCTTGCCCGGGGAGCTGTTTTTT
-	TRBD1	TRBV5-4	TRBJ2-3	CASSSGQGTDTQYF	TGTGCCAGCAGCTCTGGACAGGGCACAGATACGCAGTATTTT
-	-	TRBV13	TRBJ1-1	CASSSGAPAFF	TGTGCCAGCAGCTCTGGGGCTCCAGCTTTCTTT
-	-	TRBV28	TRBJ1-1	CASSFTANTEAFF	TGTGCCAGCAGTTTTACAGCGAACACTGAAGCTTTCTTT
once	-	TRBV6-5	TRBJ1-1	CASSYSFSLNTEAFF	TGTGCCAGCAGTTACTCATTTAGCCTGAACACTGAAGCTTTCTTT
once	-	TRBV28	TRBJ2-1	CASRSRGGEQFF	TGTGCCAGCAGATCCCGAGGGGGTGAGCAGTTCTTC
-	TRBD2	TRBV5-1	TRBJ2-5	CASSSLAGEETQYF	TGCGCCAGCAGCTCTTTAGCGGGGGAAGAGACCCAGTACTTC
-	-	TRBV27	TRBJ2-7	CASKETVPSYEQYF	TGTGCCAGCAAAGAGACAGTGCCCTCCTACGAGCAGTACTTC
-	-	TRBV5-6	TRBJ2-7	CASSLVQGPGGNEQYF	TGTGCCAGCAGCTTGGTACAGGGACCGGGGGGTAACGAGCAGTACTTC
once	TRBD1	TRBV4-2	TRBJ1-1	CASSQPQGLKTEAFF	TGTGCCAGCAGCCAACCACAGGGGTTAAAAACTGAAGCTTTCTTT
once	-	TRBV28	TRBJ2-7	CASSSRHEQYF	TGTGCCAGCAGCTCCAGGCACGAGCAGTACTTC
-	-	TRBV4-2	TRBJ1-1	CASSQSMTGNTEAFF	TGTGCCAGCAGCCAATCGATGACAGGGAACACTGAAGCTTTCTTT
-	TRBD1	TRBV25-1	TRBJ1-4	CASGTLGGATNEKLFF	TGTGCCAGCGGAACACTAGGGGGCGCAACTAATGAAAAACTGTTTTTT
-	-	TRBV27	TRBJ1-5	CASSSEYNSNQPQHF	TGTGCCAGCAGTTCAGAATATAATAGCAATCAGCCCCAGCATTTT
-	-	TRBV27	TRBJ2-2	CASSLWGEELFF	TGTGCCAGCAGTTTATGGGGGGAGGAGCTGTTTTTT
-	TRBD2	TRBV7-9	TRBJ2-3	CASSSPRDYLRFTQYF	TGTGCCAGCAGCTCACCTCGGGACTATCTACGATTTACGCAGTATTTT
few	-	TRBV11-2	TRBJ2-7	CASSLGWANSYEQYF	TGTGCCAGCAGCTTAGGTTGGGCAAATTCCTACGAGCAGTACTTC
few	-	TRBV6-5	TRBJ1-4	CASSQGSGNEKLFF	TGTGCCAGCAGCCAAGGGTCAGGGAACGAAAAACTGTTTTTT
few	TRBD2	TRBV6-4	TRBJ2-1	CASSDGGGGNEQFF	TGTGCCAGCAGTGACGGGGGGGGAGGAAATGAGCAGTTCTTC
-	-	TRBV7-2	TRBJ2-1	CASTHGAVYNEQFF	TGTGCCAGCACCCACGGCGCGGTCTACAATGAGCAGTTCTTC
-	TRBD1	TRBV28	TRBJ1-5	CASEGAGNQPQHF	TGTGCCAGTGAGGGGGCAGGCAATCAGCCCCAGCATTTT
-	TRBD1	TRBV6-1	TRBJ1-5	CASRDGQGGRQPQHF	TGTGCCAGCAGGGATGGACAGGGGGGCCGTCAGCCCCAGCATTTT
-	-	TRBV28	TRBJ1-2	CASTRETFYGYTF	TGTGCCAGCACGCGGGAGACATTTTATGGCTACACCTTC
-	-	TRBV4-1	TRBJ1-1	CASSPGTDMNTEAFF	TGCGCCAGCAGCCCTGGCACCGACATGAACACTGAAGCTTTCTTT
-	-	TRBV4-3	TRBJ2-6	CASSQAYSLPGANVLTF	TGCGCCAGCAGCCAAGCCTATTCCCTCCCTGGGGCCAACGTCCTGACTTTC
-	TRBD2	TRBV28	TRBJ2-1	CASTSGGENYNEQFF	TGTGCCAGCACCTCTGGGGGGGAGAACTACAATGAGCAGTTCTTC
-	-	TRBV5-5	TRBJ1-1	CASSFREVYTEAFF	TGTGCCAGCAGCTTCCGGGAGGTGTACACTGAAGCTTTCTTT
-	TRBD2	TRBV5-6	TRBJ2-1	CASSRKTSGGNNEQFF	TGTGCCAGCAGCCGGAAAACTAGCGGGGGTAACAATGAGCAGTTCTTC
-	TRBD1	TRBV6-5	TRBJ2-2	CASSPGTEAQELFF	TGTGCCAGCAGCCCCGGGACAGAGGCCCAGGAGCTGTTTTTT
-	-	TRBV9	TRBJ1-2	CASSLTGSRGYTF	TGTGCCAGCAGCCTTACAGGGTCCCGAGGCTACACCTTC
-	TRBD2	TRBV9	TRBJ2-3	CASSVGSGKRGRRLTDTQYF	TGTGCCAGCAGCGTAGGATCGGGGAAGCGGGGGCGGCGACTCACAGATACGCAGTATTTT
-	TRBD1	TRBV2	TRBJ2-1	CASSSPFVGGQGAYNEQFF	TGTGCCAGCAGTTCTCCGTTTGTGGGAGGACAGGGGGCCTACAATGAGCAGTTCTTC
few	TRBD2	TRBV5-5	TRBJ2-1	CASSSPGLADNEQFF	TGTGCCAGCAGCTCGCCGGGACTAGCGGACAATGAGCAGTTCTTC
-	-	TRBV9	TRBJ2-5	CASSVGSGSMTQYF	TGTGCCAGCAGCGTAGGCTCAGGTTCCATGACCCAGTACTTC